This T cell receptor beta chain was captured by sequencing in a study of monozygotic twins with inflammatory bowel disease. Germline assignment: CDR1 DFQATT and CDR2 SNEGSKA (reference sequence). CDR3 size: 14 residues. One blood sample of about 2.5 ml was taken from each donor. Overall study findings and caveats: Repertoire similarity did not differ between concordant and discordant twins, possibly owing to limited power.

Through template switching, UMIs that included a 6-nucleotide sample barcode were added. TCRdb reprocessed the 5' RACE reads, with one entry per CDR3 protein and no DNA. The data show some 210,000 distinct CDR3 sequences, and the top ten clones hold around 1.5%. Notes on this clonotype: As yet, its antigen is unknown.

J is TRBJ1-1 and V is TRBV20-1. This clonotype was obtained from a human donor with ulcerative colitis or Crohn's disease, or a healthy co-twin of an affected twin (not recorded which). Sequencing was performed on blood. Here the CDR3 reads CSATSYNLNTEAFF.